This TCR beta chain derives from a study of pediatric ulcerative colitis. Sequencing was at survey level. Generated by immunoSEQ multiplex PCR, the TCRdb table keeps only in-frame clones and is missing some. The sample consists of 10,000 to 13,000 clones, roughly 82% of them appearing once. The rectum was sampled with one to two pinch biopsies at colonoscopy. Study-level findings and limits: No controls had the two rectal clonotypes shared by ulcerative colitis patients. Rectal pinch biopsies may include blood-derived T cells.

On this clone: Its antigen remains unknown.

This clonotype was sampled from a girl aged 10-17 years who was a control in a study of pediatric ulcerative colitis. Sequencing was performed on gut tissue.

The CDR3 reads CAIRDITDTQYF. The CDR3 DNA reads as TGTGCCATCAGGGACATAACAGATACGCAGTATTTT. The chain uses TRBV10-3 and TRBJ2-3; possibly TRBD1 for D (5 bases). CDR1 ENHRY and CDR2 SYGVKD come from the germline V gene. The V end was cut by 6 bases, the J end by 3 bases, with 7 bases between. The CDR3 spans 12 residues.